These 22 T cell receptor beta chains were all obtained from the same sample, sequenced in a study of T cell responses to AZD1222 COVID-19 vaccine. Sequenced by immunoSEQ multiplex PCR; TCRdb stores in-frame clones only, minus some. The sample has nearly 80,000 clones, about 84% seen once. Source: peripheral blood, taken on day 0 of AZD1222 vaccination. These receptors were obtained from an adult in good health.

This clone was seen a single time. This chain links TRBV28 with TRBJ2-6, with D unclear. This CDR3 spans 13 amino acids. V lost 2 bases and J 12 bases, leaving 11 bases between the germline ends. From germline, CDR1 is MDHEN and CDR2 SYDVKM. The DNA of the CDR3 is TGTGCCAGCAGTTTAACAGCTGCCCCCGTCCTGACTTTC. Its protein product is CASSLTAAPVLTF.

This rearrangement joins TRBV6-5 to TRBJ1-1; no firm D call. CDR3 length equals 14 residues. The V gene lost 3 bases and the J gene lost 1 base, with 9 bases spanning the gap. Germline assignment: CDR1 MNHEY and CDR2 SVGAGI. The CDR3 DNA sequence: TGTGCCAGCAGTTATTCAGTCAGGAACACTGAAGCTTTCTTT. Protein product: CASSYSVRNTEAFF.

The V and J genes are TRBV6-1 and TRBJ2-7; no definite D call. Germline CDR1 MNHNS, CDR2 SASEGT. V was shortened by 2 bases and J by 2 bases, with 13 bases between the two germline ends. CDR3 length: 15 amino acids. CDR3 coding DNA: TGTGCCAGCAGTGAAACCCCGGTTCCCCCCTACGAGCAGTACTTC. It specifies CASSETPVPPYEQYF.

This clone was recorded once. The chain is built from TRBV30 and TRBJ2-1; perhaps TRBD1 as D (6 bases). CDR1 GTSNPN and CDR2 SVGIG come from the germline V gene (reference sequence). V was pared by 4 bases and J by 5 bases, with 15 bases between. CDR3 length: 14 residues. The CDR3 coding sequence is TGTGCCTGGACACGCCTAGGGGGAAACAATGAGCAGTTCTTC. Translating gives CAWTRLGGNNEQFF.

The chain joins TRBV28 to TRBJ1-5; tentative D call: TRBD1 (5 bases). V dropped 3 bases and J dropped 7 bases, with 7 bases sitting between them. Germline V CDR1 and CDR2: MDHEN, SYDVKM. The CDR3 has 12 amino acids. The CDR3 region has the DNA TGTGCCAGCAGTTTGGGGGAACAGCCCCAGCATTTT. Translated: CASSLGEQPQHF. The variable domain in full, with the rest retrieved from reference TRBV28 and TRBJ1-5, is DVKVTQSSRYLVKRTGEKVFLECVQDMDHENMFWYRQDPGLGLRLIYFSYDVKMKEKGDIPEGYSVSREKKERFSLILESASTNQTSMYLCASSLGEQPQHFGDGTRLSIL.

The gene calls are TRBV5-6 and TRBJ2-7; the D is unclear. Between the trimmed V and J ends, which lost 1 base and 6 bases, there was a span of 11 bases. From germline, CDR1 is SGHDT and CDR2 YYEEEE. The CDR3 contains 13 residues. CDR3 in amino acids: CASSLPLSPEQYF. CDR3 nucleotide sequence: TGTGCCAGCAGCTTGCCTCTTTCTCCCGAGCAGTACTTC. The full variable domain, its missing parts supplied by reference TRBV5-6 and TRBJ2-7, is DAGVTQSPTHLIKTRGQQVTLRCSPKSGHDTVSWYQQALGQGPQFIFQYYEEEERQRGNFPDRFSGHQFPNYSSELNVNALLLGDSALYLCASSLPLSPEQYFGPGTRLTVT.

The chain employs TRBV25-1 and TRBJ2-5; D may be TRBD1 or TRBD2 (5 bases each). Deletions cut 3 bases from V and 5 bases from J, with 16 bases between. There are 15 residues in the CDR3. CDR1 MGHDK and CDR2 SYGVNS come from the germline V gene. The CDR3 coding sequence is TGTGCCAGCAGTGATCCGGGACCCACACGGGAGACCCAGTACTTC. Residues: CASSDPGPTRETQYF.

The chain uses TRBV4-1 and TRBJ2-1; 10 positions agree with TRBD2. The CDR3 runs to 17 residues. Trimming removed 2 bases from V and 7 bases from J; junction bases left unmatched: 11. CDR1 MGHRA and CDR2 YSYEKL come from the germline V gene. CDR3 bases: TGCGCCAGCAGCCAAAGCCCGGCTAGCGGGAGCCTTAATGAGCAGTTCTTC. It is translated as CASSQSPASGSLNEQFF.

This rearrangement joins TRBV10-2 to TRBJ2-3; 7 bases line up with TRBD1. CDR1 is WSHSY and CDR2 is SAAADI in the germline V gene. The CDR3 has 16 residues. The V gene end was trimmed by 3 bases and the J gene end by 3 bases; junction bases not matched to a gene: 9. CDR3 protein: CASSDGRQGGTDTQYF. Here the CDR3 DNA reads TGCGCCAGCAGTGATGGTAGACAGGGTGGTACAGATACGCAGTATTTT.

This sequence joins TRBV12-5 and TRBJ2-1; 10 bases fit TRBD2. Germline assignment: CDR1 LGHNT and CDR2 FRNRAP. V was clipped by 5 bases and J by 1 base; unmatched bases: 5. The CDR3 has 16 residues. This chain's CDR3 is CASGKGLAESYNEQFF. CDR3 nucleotide sequence: TGTGCTAGTGGTAAAGGACTAGCGGAGTCCTACAATGAGCAGTTCTTC.

This chain uses TRBV19 with TRBJ2-3; D not certain. CDR3 length equals 12 residues. Germline V lookup: CDR1 LNHDA, CDR2 SQIVND (reference sequence). Trimming shortened V by 3 bases and J by 6 bases, and 7 bases separated the two germline ends. Here the CDR3 DNA reads TGTGCCAGTAGTATTGAAGGGGATACGCAGTATTTT. Translating gives CASSIEGDTQYF.

CDR3 in amino acids: CASSRGGPGANVLTF. CDR3 DNA sequence: TGTGCCAGCAGCCGGGGGGGTCCTGGGGCCAACGTCCTGACTTTC. This chain joins TRBV7-8 and TRBJ2-6; 8 nucleotides line up with TRBD2. The V segment lost 5 bases and the J segment 2 bases; nucleotides outside the gene matches: 2. Per germline, CDR1 SGHVS and CDR2 FQNEAQ. The CDR3 contains 15 residues.

V and J are TRBV7-9 and TRBJ1-6; 7 bases fit TRBD1. This CDR3 spans 14 amino acids. In germline, CDR1 is SEHNR, CDR2 FQNEAQ (reference sequence). Unmatched junction bases numbered 3, after V lost 5 bases and J lost 5 bases. CDR3 sequence: CASSRDSNNSPLHF. The CDR3 bases are TGTGCCAGCAGCCGGGACAGCAATAATTCACCCCTCCACTTT. The variable domain in full, completed from reference TRBV7-9 and TRBJ1-6, reads DTGVSQNPRHKITKRGQNVTFRCDPISEHNRLYWYRQTLGQGPEFLTYFQNEAQLEKSRLLSDRFSAERPKGSFSTLEIQRTEQGDSAMYLCASSRDSNNSPLHFGNGTRLTVT.

This chain links TRBV2 with TRBJ1-4, with TRBD1 identical over 9 bases. The CDR3 extends over 18 amino acids. The V and J ends lost 5 bases and 0 bases, in that order; junction bases with no gene match: 10. Germline assignment: CDR1 SNHLY and CDR2 FYNNEI. The CDR3 DNA reads TGTGCCAGCAGTTATGACAGGGGGGAAAATGCAACTAATGAAAAACTGTTTTTT. Translation: CASSYDRGENATNEKLFF.

V and J are TRBV18 and TRBJ1-5; D might be TRBD1 (6 bases). V was cut by 2 bases and J by 3 bases, with 8 bases left in between. CDR1 is KGHSH, CDR2 LQKENI, per germline. CDR3 length equals 14 residues. The DNA for the CDR3 is TGTGCCAGCTCACCAGCAGGGGACAATCAGCCCCAGCATTTT. Its protein product is CASSPAGDNQPQHF.

V usage is TRBV20-1 and J usage is TRBJ1-5; D is uncertain. Germline V gene lookup returns CDR1 DFQATT and CDR2 SNEGSKA (reference sequence). The ends were cut back, 3 bases at V and 0 bases at J, with 12 bases in the middle. CDR3 size: 15 residues. This CDR3 reads CSASPTGYSNQPQHF. The CDR3 region has the DNA TGCAGTGCTAGTCCGACGGGATATAGCAATCAGCCCCAGCATTTT.

This rearrangement joins TRBV30 to TRBJ1-6; TRBD1 is a possible D gene (5 bases). This CDR3 is 15 amino acids long. Germline CDR1 GTSNPN, CDR2 SVGIG (reference sequence). The germline V and J ends were trimmed by 2 bases and 10 bases, with 18 bases remaining between them. DNA for the CDR3: TGTGCCTGGAGTCCTCTAGAGGGACGGGGCTCACCCCTCCACTTT. Encoded protein: CAWSPLEGRGSPLHF.

The V gene is TRBV11-2, the J gene TRBJ2-1; D remains unclear. Germline V gene sequence: CDR1 SGHAT, CDR2 FQNNGV. The CDR3 has 17 residues. V gave up 1 base and J gave up 4 bases, with 17 bases separating them. The CDR3 nucleotides are TGTGCCAGCAGCTTAGTAGCTTTGATAGAACCTTACAATGAGCAGTTCTTC. It translates to CASSLVALIEPYNEQFF.

The rearrangement joins TRBV27 to TRBJ1-1, with a weak D call TRBD1 (6 bases). Trimming left V 3 bases short and J 4 bases short, with 15 bases between. This CDR3 has 15 amino acids. Germline lookup yields CDR1 MNHEY and CDR2 SMNVEV (reference sequence). CDR3 nucleotides: TGTGCCAGCAGTTTTGGCCCTAGGGGGGGCACTGAAGCTTTCTTT. Protein: CASSFGPRGGTEAFF.

CDR3 nucleotides: TGTGCCAGCAGCGTAGACATCCTCCCCCCCGGAAACACCATATATTTT. Its translation: CASSVDILPPGNTIYF. The chain carries TRBV9 and TRBJ1-3; D not resolved. V lost 0 bases to trimming and J lost 4 bases, with 14 bases between them. This CDR3 has 16 residues. The germline V gene encodes CDR1 SGDLS and CDR2 YYNGEE.

This rearrangement joins TRBV7-9 to TRBJ2-1, with D tentatively TRBD2 (6 bases). With 2 bases removed from V and 12 bases from J, the gap between germline ends came to 20 bases. This CDR3 contains 15 residues. The germline CDR1 and CDR2 sequences are SEHNR and FQNEAQ (reference sequence). CDR3 in DNA: TGTGCCAGCAGCTTAAGCCGACTAGGTGTTTTGGTGCAGTTCTTC. Translating gives CASSLSRLGVLVQFF.

The chain carries TRBV15 and TRBJ1-5; no clear D gene. V shed 0 bases and J shed 3 bases, with 12 bases lying between them. Germline assignment: CDR1 LNHNV and CDR2 YYDKDF (reference sequence). This CDR3 has 16 amino acids. CDR3: CATSRERGGPNQPQHF. The CDR3 bases are TGTGCCACCAGCAGAGAAAGAGGAGGGCCCAATCAGCCCCAGCATTTT.